These T cell receptor beta chains were read from a single sample in a study of cytomegalovirus exposure and HLA in healthy donors. TCRdb's copy holds only in-frame clones and misses some; the assay was immunoSEQ multiplex PCR. Of about 120,000 clones in the sample, roughly four fifths were seen once. Sequencing used PBMCs. These receptor sequences come from a woman aged 18-29 years in good health and CMV-seronegative. The conserved cysteine and the conserved F or W are not part of the CDR3 here.

cdr3_aa: ASSLAAGGGAKIEQF
v_call: TRBV7-6

cdr3_aa: ASSPSGTGSYNSPLH
v_call: TRBV18

cdr3_aa: SVEDHRSREGGYT
v_call: TRBV29-1

cdr3_aa: AISESHSSYEQY
v_call: TRBV10-3

cdr3_aa: ASSRGQGHGDEQF
v_call: TRBV7-3

cdr3_aa: SVNGLAGSYEQY
v_call: TRBV29-1

cdr3_aa: ASSQVGGYSNQPQH
v_call: TRBV4-1

cdr3_aa: ASSPGRQETQY
v_call: TRBV18

cdr3_aa: ASSLELGGGEKLF
v_call: TRBV5-1

cdr3_aa: ASRPDTGEQY
v_call: TRBV2

cdr3_aa: ASSYQGQGHTEAF
v_call: TRBV6-5

cdr3_aa: ASSIKGRLGGYT
v_call: TRBV19

cdr3_aa: ASSRQGLGYSNQPQH
v_call: TRBV18

cdr3_aa: ASSGQRAGDSPLH
v_call: TRBV6-1